Presented here are 28 T cell receptor beta chains from one specimen sequenced in a study of a mutant IDH1 vaccine in newly diagnosed glioma. These receptors have no identified antigens. The sample's time point: week 11, during vaccination. Doses comprised 300 ug of mutant IDH1 20-mer peptide each, plus topical imiquimod. Profiling relied on immunoSEQ multiplex PCR, and the TCRdb table lists in-frame clones only, not all of them. The sample holds 20,000 to 25,000 clones, around 70% seen once. The specimen comprised peripheral blood mononuclear cells (PBMCs), sampled from a glioma patient whose treatment included an IDH1 peptide vaccine. The source is a young man with glioma. Some clones in this sample may be carry-over from other donors' samples.

In regard to this clone: The junction shows a germline mismatch at one end, possibly a read error. The V gene is TRBV30, the J gene TRBJ1-1; a weak D match, TRBD1 (6 bases). The CDR3 is 14 residues long. CDR1 GTSNPN and CDR2 SVGIG come from the germline V gene (reference sequence). The CDR3 nucleotides are TGTGCCTGGAAACGGGGGCAGGGAGTGAGGAGTGAGCTATTT. This sequence encodes CAWKRGQGVRSELF.

The chain is built from TRBV9 and TRBJ1-2; D is possibly TRBD1 (5 bases). From germline, CDR1 is SGDLS and CDR2 YYNGEE. The V end was cut by 3 bases, the J end by 1 base, with 10 bases between. The CDR3 length is 14 residues. CDR3 loop: CASSARDGNYGYTF. In DNA form, the CDR3 reads TGTGCCAGCAGCGCCCGGGACGGTAACTATGGCTACACCTTC.

The table lists this clone with a few counts. The chain carries TRBV4-3 and TRBJ1-1; no definite D call. The CDR3 has 14 amino acids. Between the trimmed V and J ends, which lost 1 base and 3 bases, there was a span of 9 bases. Germline assignment: CDR1 LGHNA and CDR2 YSLEER. The CDR3 region is CASSQVRIDTEAFF. The CDR3 DNA reads TGCGCCAGCAGCCAAGTTCGCATTGACACTGAAGCTTTCTTT.

The gene calls are TRBV9 and TRBJ1-4, with D maybe TRBD1 (5 bases). The germline V gene has CDR1 SGDLS and CDR2 YYNGEE. The CDR3 is 15 amino acids. Trimming removed 4 bases at V and 2 bases at J, with 12 bases between. CDR3 coding DNA: TGTGCCAGCAGCCATAGTGGGGCGACTAATGAAAAACTGTTTTTT. Amino acids: CASSHSGATNEKLFF.

The table lists this clone with a few counts. This chain uses TRBV29-1 with TRBJ1-1, with D perhaps TRBD1 (5 bases). This CDR3 contains 11 residues. Per germline, CDR1 SQVTM and CDR2 ANQGSEA. V lost 1 base, J lost 8 bases, and 8 bases lay in between. CDR3 nucleotides: TGCAGCGTTGAAGTGGGGCCAGAAGCTTTCTTT. Translating gives CSVEVGPEAFF.

The count of this clone is one. This rearrangement joins TRBV15 to TRBJ2-7, with D possibly TRBD1 on 5 matching bases. Germline V gene sequence: CDR1 LNHNV, CDR2 YYDKDF (reference sequence). The CDR3 consists of 15 residues. The V end was cut by 1 base, the J end by 5 bases, with 15 bases between. The DNA for the CDR3 is TGTGCCACCAGCAGAGTAGGGGCAGGACCGGACGAGCAGTACTTC. It translates to CATSRVGAGPDEQYF.

This clone was seen only a few times. The CDR3 sequence is CASAEVSNQPQHF. CDR3 DNA: TGTGCCAGCGCGGAGGTGAGCAATCAGCCCCAGCATTTT. The chain uses TRBV27 and TRBJ1-5; D unresolved. Germline loops: CDR1 MNHEY, CDR2 SMNVEV (reference sequence). Trimming shortened V by 8 bases and J by 1 base, and 9 bases separated the two germline ends. The CDR3 is 13 amino acids.

The chain couples TRBV11-2 to TRBJ1-1; the match to TRBD1 covers 8 bases. Unmatched junction bases numbered 0, after V lost 2 bases and J lost 7 bases. Per germline, CDR1 SGHAT and CDR2 FQNNGV. This CDR3 has 12 amino acids. The CDR3 DNA follows: TGTGCCAGCAGCTTAACAGGGGGTGAAGCTTTCTTT. This translates into CASSLTGGEAFF.

This rearrangement joins TRBV11-2 to TRBJ1-1; the D is unclear. V was clipped by 11 bases and J by 4 bases, with 17 bases between them. The germline CDR1 and CDR2 sequences are SGHAT and FQNNGV. The CDR3 loop spans 13 amino acids. The CDR3 region is CAVLERASTEAFF. The CDR3 DNA follows: TGTGCCGTACTAGAGAGGGCCTCCACTGAAGCTTTCTTT.

This chain joins TRBV7-2 and TRBJ1-1; D ambiguous. The CDR3 length is 13 residues. Looked up from germline, CDR1 is SGHTA and CDR2 is FQGNSA. Trimming cost V 2 bases and J 5 bases, with 9 bases left between them. CDR3 nucleotide sequence: TGTGCCAGCAGCTTACGGCTTTTGACTGAAGCTTTCTTT. It yields the protein CASSLRLLTEAFF.

The CDR3 DNA follows: TGTGCCAGCAGCCCGGGACGGGACATTCAGTACTTC. Amino acids: CASSPGRDIQYF. The chain links TRBV9 to TRBJ2-4; possibly TRBD1 or TRBD2 for D (5 bases each). V dropped 4 bases and J dropped 8 bases, with 10 bases sitting between them. Germline V gene data show CDR1 as SGDLS and CDR2 as YYNGEE. The CDR3 totals 12 residues.

The rearrangement links TRBV5-1 to TRBJ1-1; unclear D gene. Germline loops: CDR1 SGHRS, CDR2 YFSETQ. V was clipped by 0 bases and J by 0 bases, with 6 bases between them. The CDR3 is 14 amino acids. In DNA, the CDR3 is TGCGCCAGCAGCTTGGGCGGTATGAACACTGAAGCTTTCTTT. It specifies CASSLGGMNTEAFF.

This clone occurred a few times. The chain links TRBV6-5 to TRBJ1-3, with D tentatively TRBD1 (6 bases). The CDR3 extends over 14 amino acids. V gave up 5 bases and J gave up 4 bases, with 12 bases separating them. Germline CDR1 reads MNHEY; CDR2 reads SVGAGI. The CDR3 sequence: CASSTGKGGNTIYF. The CDR3 region has the DNA TGTGCCAGCAGTACAGGGAAGGGCGGAAACACCATATATTTT.

The rearrangement links TRBV29-1 to TRBJ2-7, with 8 bases matching TRBD1. The V gene's germline CDR1 is SQVTM and CDR2 ANQGSEA. The CDR3 has 14 residues. With 4 bases clipped from V and 2 bases from J, the junction kept 7 bases outside the gene matches. The CDR3, as DNA: TGCAGCGTTGGTACCGGGACAGGCGCCTACGAGCAGTACTTC. This encodes CSVGTGTGAYEQYF.

The V gene is TRBV19, the J gene TRBJ2-1; TRBD2 matches at 7 bases. The CDR3 has 15 residues. The V gene end was trimmed by 1 base and the J gene end by 3 bases; junction bases not matched to a gene: 3. Germline loops: CDR1 LNHDA, CDR2 SQIVND (reference sequence). The CDR3 DNA sequence: TGTGCCAGTAGTATAGGACTAGCAGTCTACAATGAGCAGTTCTTC. This sequence encodes CASSIGLAVYNEQFF.

This clone was picked up a small number of times. The chain carries TRBV28 and TRBJ2-7, with 8 bases matching TRBD2. From germline, CDR1 is MDHEN and CDR2 SYDVKM. With V trimmed by 3 bases and J by 4 bases, 2 bases remained unmatched. The CDR3 length is 13 residues. The CDR3 DNA follows: TGTGCCAGCAGTTTTGCTAGCGGGTACGAGCAGTACTTC. Its protein is CASSFASGYEQYF.

J is TRBJ2-1 and V is TRBV9, with 8 nucleotides matching TRBD2. The germline V gene encodes CDR1 SGDLS and CDR2 YYNGEE. Trimming cost V 2 bases and J 0 bases; bases outside gene matches: 1. CDR3 size: 15 residues. The CDR3 region has the DNA TGTGCCAGCAGCGTTGGGACTAGCTCCTACAATGAGCAGTTCTTC. Amino acid sequence: CASSVGTSSYNEQFF.

CDR3 amino acids: CAWSTLNGPYGYTF. In DNA, the CDR3 is TGTGCCTGGAGTACCCTCAACGGACCCTATGGCTACACCTTC. The chain recombines TRBV30 with TRBJ1-2; no reliable D call. Trimming cost V 2 bases and J 4 bases, with 14 bases left between them. This CDR3 is 14 amino acids long. Germline assignment: CDR1 GTSNPN and CDR2 SVGIG (reference sequence).

This clone was detected only a few times. The rearrangement links TRBV29-1 to TRBJ2-7, with 9 positions matching TRBD1. With V trimmed by 0 bases and J by 3 bases, 3 bases remained unmatched. The CDR3 runs 14 residues. Germline values: CDR1 SQVTM, CDR2 ANQGSEA. The CDR3: CSVEETGQGYEQYF. CDR3 coding DNA: TGCAGCGTTGAAGAGACGGGACAGGGCTACGAGCAGTACTTC.

The J gene is TRBJ2-7, the V gene TRBV5-4; no clear D gene. The CDR3 contains 12 residues. V lost 2 bases and J 7 bases, leaving 10 bases between the germline ends. The germline gives CDR1 SGHNT, CDR2 YYREEE (reference sequence). CDR3 sequence reads: CASSFKDLEQYF. CDR3 coding DNA: TGTGCCAGCAGCTTCAAGGACCTGGAGCAGTACTTC.

This chain joins TRBV19 and TRBJ1-2; a possible D gene is TRBD1 (6 bases). CDR3 length: 18 amino acids. Between the trimmed V and J ends, which lost 7 bases and 4 bases, there was a span of 28 bases. Germline CDR1 is LNHDA and CDR2 is SQIVND (reference sequence). The CDR3 DNA is TGTGCCAGTACCATGAATCGTCAGGGGCAGGCGGCTGGCTATGGCTACACCTTC. Translated: CASTMNRQGQAAGYGYTF.

For this clone: Additional DNA sequences in this sample encode the identical CDR3. The CDR3 here is CASSLSGNEQFF. DNA for the CDR3: TGTGCCAGCAGCTTATCGGGGAATGAGCAGTTCTTC. V gene TRBV7-3 combines with J gene TRBJ2-1; D may be TRBD2 (5 bases). Germline-derived CDR1 and CDR2 are SGHTA and FQGTGA. The CDR3 sequence is 12 residues long. V was clipped by 2 bases and J by 7 bases, with 6 bases between them.

This clone was seen more than once but under ten times. The chain carries TRBV11-2 and TRBJ1-1; 8 bases fit TRBD1. The CDR3 runs 13 residues. CDR1 SGHAT and CDR2 FQNNGV come from the germline V gene. With V trimmed by 5 bases and J by 7 bases, 6 bases remained unmatched. In nucleotides, the CDR3 is TGTGCCAGCAGCACGGACAGGGTGGGTGAAGCTTTCTTT. Translating it yields CASSTDRVGEAFF.

The chain joins TRBV7-9 to TRBJ2-1; TRBD2 matches at 8 bases. Germline assignment: CDR1 SEHNR and CDR2 FQNEAQ (reference sequence). V was pared by 4 bases and J by 5 bases, with 7 bases of the junction left unmatched. The CDR3 consists of 15 residues. The CDR3 reads CASSSRTSPNNEQFF. The CDR3 DNA reads TGTGCCAGCAGCTCTAGGACTAGCCCTAACAATGAGCAGTTCTTC.

The rearrangement joins TRBV6-5 to TRBJ2-2, with D possibly TRBD2 on 6 matching bases. This CDR3 spans 14 amino acids. CDR1 and CDR2 from the germline V gene are MNHEY and SVGAGI. Trimming pared 10 bases from V and 4 bases from J, leaving 16 bases between. Written as DNA, the CDR3 is TGTGCCACCGGGACTGCCCGTCTCACCGGGGAGCTGTTTTTT. Amino acids: CATGTARLTGELFF.

The V and J genes are TRBV10-3 and TRBJ2-3; 12 nucleotides match TRBD2. The CDR3 covers 15 residues. Germline V gives CDR1 ENHRY, CDR2 SYGVKD. The trim removed 6 bases at V and 3 bases at J, leaving 4 bases unmatched. As DNA, the CDR3 is TGTGCCATCAGCCCCGGACTAGCGGGAACAGATACGCAGTATTTT. It is translated as CAISPGLAGTDTQYF.

The chain recombines TRBV4-1 with TRBJ1-2; D ambiguous. CDR1 is MGHRA and CDR2 is YSYEKL in the germline V gene. The CDR3 has 15 residues. V lost 0 bases and J lost 2, with 10 bases in between. This CDR3 is CASSQEGRGNYGYTF. The CDR3 region has the DNA TGCGCCAGCAGCCAAGAGGGCCGGGGAAACTATGGCTACACCTTC.

The chain uses TRBV4-2 and TRBJ2-6; possibly TRBD1 for D (5 bases). Germline CDR1 and CDR2: LGHNA and YNFKEQ. CDR3 size: 16 residues. V was shortened by 0 bases and J by 0 bases, with 6 bases between the two germline ends. The CDR3 spells CASSQDGASGANVLTF. CDR3 in DNA: TGTGCCAGCAGCCAAGATGGGGCCTCTGGGGCCAACGTCCTGACTTTC.